This T cell receptor beta chain was retrieved from a study of a mutant IDH1 vaccine in newly diagnosed glioma. Study details: In some groups vaccination began 4-6 weeks post-radiotherapy; others received it with temozolomide. Treated individuals were around 60% male and approximately 38% female, averaging roughly 38 years of age. Earlier care involved radiotherapy, temozolomide, or both, and the majority received both.

As to this clone: Its antigen is not known.

The germline V gene has CDR1 LNHNV and CDR2 YYDKDF (reference sequence). The CDR3 is made up of 17 amino acids. V gave up 3 bases and J gave up 3 bases, with 20 bases separating them. Measured with immunoSEQ multiplex PCR; TCRdb has only the in-frame clones, and not every one. The repertoire holds 50,000 to 75,000 clones, with roughly four fifths as singletons. Time point: week 5, during vaccination. The content of each vaccine dose was 300 ug of mutant IDH1 20-mer peptide, and topical imiquimod accompanied it. New WHO grade 3 or 4 IDH1-mutant, ATRX-lost astrocytomas were present in all donors. The chain combines TRBV15 with TRBJ1-1; maybe TRBD1 (6 bases). This TCR was recovered from a woman in her fifties or sixties with glioma. The sample consisted of PBMCs, taken from a glioma patient whose treatment included an IDH1 peptide vaccine. DNA for the CDR3: TGTGCCACCAGCAGCCACACGGTAGGGGGGGTGTACACTGAAGCTTTCTTT. It translates to CATSSHTVGGVYTEAFF.